The next 4 T cell receptor beta chains were all read from a single sample in a study of T cells after posttransplantation cyclophosphamide. Libraries were prepared by immunoSEQ multiplex PCR; TCRdb keeps only in-frame clonotypes and omits some of them. The data contain some 2,400 clones, 85% of them singletons. Treatment was busulfan-fludarabine conditioning, a marrow graft, and cyclophosphamide on days +3 and +4. The sequences come from PBMCs, collected after allogeneic stem cell transplant with posttransplant cyclophosphamide. These receptor sequences come from a male patient younger than 45 who received an allogeneic stem cell transplant from a related donor, was CMV-positive, and had acute GVHD only. Certain T cells may be donor cells from the graft.

V usage is TRBV15 and J usage is TRBJ2-5, with 9 bases matching TRBD2. This CDR3 contains 16 residues. In germline, CDR1 is LNHNV, CDR2 YYDKDF (reference sequence). V was pared by 0 bases and J by 2 bases, with 4 bases of the junction left unmatched. The CDR3 DNA is TGTGCCACCAGCAGAGATCCGGCGGGGGGGCAAGAGACCCAGTACTTC. This sequence encodes CATSRDPAGGQETQYF. Full variable domain (outside the CDR3, taken from reference TRBV15 and TRBJ2-5): DAMVIQNPRYQVTQFGKPVTLSCSQTLNHNVMYWYQQKSSQAPKLLFHYYDKDFNNEADTPDNFQSRRPNTSFCFLDIRSPGLGDTAMYLCATSRDPAGGQETQYFGPGTRLLVL.

This chain links TRBV2 with TRBJ2-7, with 8 bases fitting TRBD1. The length of the CDR3 is 12 residues. The trim removed 8 bases at V and 6 bases at J, leaving 6 bases unmatched. CDR1 and CDR2 (germline): SNHLY, FYNNEI. Written as DNA, the CDR3 is TGTGCCAGCTGGGGACAGGCGGGCGAGCAGTACTTC. The encoded protein is CASWGQAGEQYF.

This chain connects TRBV7-9 to TRBJ1-1; D gene unclear. The CDR3 contains 15 residues. CDR1 is SEHNR, CDR2 FQNEAQ, per germline (reference sequence). The ends were cut back, 0 bases at V and 1 base at J, with 9 bases in the middle. The CDR3 protein is CASSLAPATNTEAFF. Here the CDR3 DNA reads TGTGCCAGCAGCTTAGCGCCAGCGACGAACACTGAAGCTTTCTTT.

The chain recombines TRBV6-5 with TRBJ2-4; no clear D gene. The CDR3 is 14 amino acids. The germline gives CDR1 MNHEY, CDR2 SVGAGI. Trimming stripped 8 bases from V and 1 base from J, with 12 bases between. CDR3 nucleotide sequence: TGTGCCAGCGACGAGGTCTTTGCCAAAAACATTCAGTACTTC. Protein: CASDEVFAKNIQYF.